The clone carrying this TCR beta chain appeared once. As yet, its antigen is unknown. The junction departs from germline at one end; a sequencing error may be responsible. Primers: 60 Vbeta forward and 13 Jbeta reverse. Clones were read by immunoSEQ multiplex PCR, and TCRdb kept only the in-frame ones, dropping some. The sample yields around 180,000 clones, over 75% seen once. This entry belongs to a study of cytomegalovirus exposure and HLA in healthy donors. Background on the study: Genetic ancestry analysis placed around 76% of the 398 donors that were genotyped in the Caucasian-associated cluster. Points from the study as a whole: Researchers reported in a later analysis that a missense DCLRE1C variant was tied to TCR beta V- and J-gene trimming. Association of 15,000 to 20,000 TCR beta sequences with HLA alleles was found at 0.05 false discovery rate in a later analysis. DRB1 showed the most TCR associations and HLA-C the fewest in a later analysis, as rates varied by HLA locus.

The V gene's germline CDR1 is SGHTA and CDR2 FQGTGA. This CDR3 contains 12 residues. This chain links TRBV7-3 with TRBJ2-3; D call uncertain. This clonotype was sampled from a woman in her forties or fifties in good health and CMV-seronegative. Sequencing used PBMCs. The CDR3 DNA sequence: TGTGCCAGCAGCTTAAGCAGAGATACGCAGTATTTT. Translated: CASSLSRDTQYF.